Following are 29 T cell receptor beta chains from one sample sequenced in a study of cytomegalovirus exposure and HLA in healthy donors. PCR involved 60 Vbeta and 13 Jbeta primers. Data came from immunoSEQ multiplex PCR; TCRdb stores just in-frame clones and leaves some out. This sample has around 150,000 clones; more than 70% occur once, and the top ten carry roughly 4.9%. The sequenced sample consisted of PBMCs. Receptors originate from a woman aged 45-60 years in good health and CMV-seronegative.

The V gene is TRBV20-1, the J gene TRBJ2-5; possible D gene TRBD1, 6 bases. Germline loops: CDR1 DFQATT, CDR2 SNEGSKA (reference sequence). Trimming removed 7 bases at V and 5 bases at J, with 11 bases between. This CDR3 has 11 amino acids. This chain's CDR3 is CSVGTMETQYF. The CDR3 DNA reads TGCAGTGTTGGGACAATGGAGACCCAGTACTTC.

V is TRBV7-2 and J is TRBJ1-2; 8 bases are a match to TRBD1. The CDR3 consists of 13 residues. J was trimmed by 4 bases and V by 6 bases; bases with no gene match: 4. Germline V lookup: CDR1 SGHTA, CDR2 FQGNSA. The CDR3 protein is CASSQGTGYGYTF. In nucleotides, the CDR3 is TGTGCCAGCAGTCAGGGGACAGGCTATGGCTACACCTTC.

V and J are TRBV27 and TRBJ1-5; D uncertain. This CDR3 contains 13 residues. Germline-derived CDR1 and CDR2 are MNHEY and SMNVEV (reference sequence). The V and J ends lost 5 bases and 7 bases respectively, with 12 bases between them. This chain's CDR3 is CASSGLNKQPQHF. The DNA for the CDR3 is TGTGCCAGCAGTGGGCTAAATAAACAGCCCCAGCATTTT.

The gene calls are TRBV28 and TRBJ1-4; the match to TRBD1 covers 7 bases. The J segment lost 0 bases and the V segment lost 3 bases, leaving 4 bases of the junction unmatched. Germline V gene data show CDR1 as MDHEN and CDR2 as SYDVKM. The CDR3 spans 16 residues. The CDR3 here is CASSFTTGSTNEKLFF. CDR3 nucleotides: TGTGCCAGCAGTTTCACGACAGGGTCAACTAATGAAAAACTGTTTTTT.

V and J are TRBV6-5 and TRBJ2-3; TRBD1 agrees at 7 bases. Germline V gene sequence: CDR1 MNHEY, CDR2 SVGAGI. The CDR3 is 15 residues long. The V and J ends lost 2 bases and 5 bases, in that order; junction bases with no gene match: 7. The CDR3: CASSYIGGAGDTQYF. The CDR3 coding sequence is TGTGCCAGCAGTTACATAGGGGGCGCGGGAGATACGCAGTATTTT.

The rearrangement uses TRBV7-9 and TRBJ1-1, with D hard to call. Germline V lookup: CDR1 SEHNR, CDR2 FQNEAQ (reference sequence). V gave up 7 bases and J gave up 7 bases, with 22 bases separating them. The CDR3 runs 15 residues. The CDR3 DNA reads TGTGCCAGCACCTTGGAAGCGTGGTTGCCCCTTGAAGCTTTCTTT. Its protein product is CASTLEAWLPLEAFF.

This chain uses TRBV4-3 with TRBJ2-2; D might be TRBD1 (5 bases). This CDR3 has 15 residues. Per germline, CDR1 LGHNA and CDR2 YSLEER. V was clipped by 0 bases and J by 6 bases, with 11 bases between them. The CDR3 loop reads CASSQDRQYPGELFF. The CDR3 DNA sequence: TGCGCCAGCAGCCAAGATCGACAGTATCCCGGGGAGCTGTTTTTT.

J is TRBJ2-7 and V is TRBV19; tentative D call: TRBD1 (6 bases). The CDR3 loop spans 12 amino acids. Germline V CDR1 and CDR2: LNHDA, SQIVND (reference sequence). Trimming pared 6 bases from V and 3 bases from J, leaving 9 bases between. The CDR3 spells CASSQQGYEQYF. Here the CDR3 DNA reads TGTGCCAGTAGCCAACAGGGCTACGAGCAGTACTTC.

V is TRBV19 and J is TRBJ2-5; TRBD1 is a possible D gene (5 bases). Trimming removed 5 bases at V and 1 base at J, with 11 bases between. The CDR3 runs 14 residues. CDR1 and CDR2 from the germline V gene are LNHDA and SQIVND (reference sequence). The CDR3 here is CASSPRQLQETQYF. The CDR3, as DNA: TGTGCCAGTAGTCCGCGACAGCTCCAAGAGACCCAGTACTTC.

V and J are TRBV7-3 and TRBJ2-2; 7 bases match TRBD2. The CDR3 is 16 residues long. Germline CDR1 is SGHTA and CDR2 is FQGTGA. The junction had 7 bases not matched to a gene; V was cut back by 5 bases and J by 1 base. The CDR3 DNA reads TGTGCCAGCAGCGACACGGGAGGTGGGAACACCGGGGAGCTGTTTTTT. It translates to CASSDTGGGNTGELFF.

The chain uses TRBV5-1 and TRBJ2-7; 8 bases line up with TRBD2. The CDR3 is 15 residues long. Germline loops: CDR1 SGHRS, CDR2 YFSETQ. V was pared by 0 bases and J by 2 bases, with 4 bases of the junction left unmatched. Here the CDR3 DNA reads TGCGCCAGCAGCTTGGTTACTAGCGGTCCCTACGAGCAGTACTTC. Residues: CASSLVTSGPYEQYF.

The CDR3 is CASSFTPFSNSPLHF. The CDR3 DNA reads as TGTGCCAGCAGTTTTACCCCGTTCAGTAATTCACCCCTCCACTTT. The V gene is TRBV28, the J gene TRBJ1-6; no clear D gene. Trimming removed 3 bases at V and 6 bases at J, with 12 bases between. Germline loops: CDR1 MDHEN, CDR2 SYDVKM. The CDR3 is 15 amino acids.

The count of this clone is one. The rearrangement links TRBV7-8 to TRBJ2-1, with TRBD1 identical over 7 bases. CDR3 size: 15 residues. Germline trimming cut 5 bases from V and 4 bases from J; bases unmatched to any gene: 8. Germline CDR1 SGHVS, CDR2 FQNEAQ. CDR3 coding DNA: TGTGCCAGCAGCCCGCAGACAGGGAAGTACAATGAGCAGTTCTTC. This sequence encodes CASSPQTGKYNEQFF.

A single count supports this clone. The chain carries TRBV7-9 and TRBJ2-3; no clear D gene. Germline V CDR1 and CDR2: SEHNR, FQNEAQ (reference sequence). The CDR3 spans 12 residues. The V end was cut by 5 bases, the J end by 2 bases, with 5 bases between. CDR3 sequence (DNA): TGTGCCAGCAGCCCTTACACAGATACGCAGTATTTT. It codes for CASSPYTDTQYF.

V is TRBV29-1 and J is TRBJ1-1; 9 nucleotides match TRBD1. From germline, CDR1 is SQVTM and CDR2 ANQGSEA. The CDR3 consists of 11 residues. The junction had 5 bases not matched to a gene; V was cut back by 7 bases and J by 8 bases. The CDR3 protein is CSGDRGYEAFF. The CDR3 DNA reads as TGCAGCGGCGACAGGGGGTACGAAGCTTTCTTT.

This clone has a handful of counts. The rearrangement joins TRBV2 to TRBJ2-7; perhaps TRBD2 as D (6 bases). The CDR3 totals 14 residues. Germline V lookup: CDR1 SNHLY, CDR2 FYNNEI. V lost 3 bases to trimming and J lost 6 bases, with 15 bases between them. The CDR3 nucleotides read TGTGCCAGCAGTGAGGGGAGGAGAGGCTCCGAGCAGTACTTC. It yields the protein CASSEGRRGSEQYF. The whole variable domain, filled in from reference TRBV2 and TRBJ2-7, reads EPEVTQTPSHQVTQMGQEVILRCVPISNHLYFYWYRQILGQKVEFLVSFYNNEISEKSEIFDDQFSVERPDGSNFTLKIRSTKLEDSAMYFCASSEGRRGSEQYFGPGTRLTVT.

This clone is a singleton in its sample. This chain links TRBV5-6 with TRBJ1-2, with 9 bases fitting TRBD1. Germline V gene data show CDR1 as SGHDT and CDR2 as YYEEEE. J was trimmed by 3 bases and V by 4 bases; bases with no gene match: 10. The CDR3 covers 16 residues. CDR3 in amino acids: CASSRRGDREYYGYTF. The CDR3 DNA sequence: TGTGCCAGCAGCCGCCGCGGGGACAGGGAGTACTATGGCTACACCTTC.

The chain uses TRBV5-1 and TRBJ1-2, with 8 bases lining up with TRBD1. J gave up 3 bases and V 0 bases, and 4 bases lay outside the gene matches. Germline CDR1 and CDR2: SGHRS and YFSETQ. The CDR3 spans 15 residues. CDR3 residues: CASSLEGQADYGYTF. DNA of the CDR3: TGCGCCAGCAGCTTGGAGGGACAGGCTGACTATGGCTACACCTTC.

V is TRBV4-1 and J is TRBJ2-3; 11 positions match TRBD1. From germline, CDR1 is MGHRA and CDR2 YSYEKL. The ends lost 2 bases at V and 4 bases at J; junction bases unmatched: 11. This CDR3 is 18 amino acids long. The CDR3 DNA reads as TGCGCCAGCAGCCAACCCACTGTGGGACAGGGGGTGGCAGATACGCAGTATTTT. It yields the protein CASSQPTVGQGVADTQYF.

The J gene is TRBJ1-6, the V gene TRBV10-3, with 8 nucleotides matching TRBD1. The germline gives CDR1 ENHRY, CDR2 SYGVKD. This CDR3 region has 14 residues. J was trimmed by 9 bases and V by 10 bases; bases with no gene match: 11. CDR3 coding DNA: TGTGCCAGCAGCCTAATACAGGGGGGTTCACCCCTCCACTTT. It specifies CASSLIQGGSPLHF.

The chain is built from TRBV19 and TRBJ2-1, with 8 bases fitting TRBD2. V shed 6 bases and J 6 bases; nucleotides not matched to a gene: 16. The germline gives CDR1 LNHDA, CDR2 SQIVND (reference sequence). The CDR3 length is 17 residues. This chain's CDR3 is CASSHMGGTSGGNEQFF. The CDR3 coding sequence is TGTGCCAGTAGCCATATGGGGGGGACTAGTGGGGGCAATGAGCAGTTCTTC.

The chain carries TRBV6-5 and TRBJ1-5, with D perhaps matching TRBD1 (5 bases). V was cut by 7 bases and J by 3 bases, with 13 bases left in between. Germline CDR1 is MNHEY and CDR2 is SVGAGI. The CDR3 covers 14 residues. CDR3 region: CASTPAGFNQPQHF. CDR3 bases: TGTGCCAGCACCCCGGCAGGGTTCAATCAGCCCCAGCATTTT.

This chain connects TRBV2 to TRBJ1-1; the D is unclear. This CDR3 has 15 amino acids. Trimming took off 1 base at V and 2 bases at J, with 11 bases between the two ends. Germline CDR1 is SNHLY and CDR2 is FYNNEI. Here the CDR3 reads CASSEGPGSNTEAFF. DNA for the CDR3: TGTGCCAGCAGTGAAGGCCCCGGGTCCAACACTGAAGCTTTCTTT. Full variable domain (remainder filled in from reference TRBV2 and TRBJ1-1): EPEVTQTPSHQVTQMGQEVILRCVPISNHLYFYWYRQILGQKVEFLVSFYNNEISEKSEIFDDQFSVERPDGSNFTLKIRSTKLEDSAMYFCASSEGPGSNTEAFFGQGTRLTVV.

V gene TRBV7-9 combines with J gene TRBJ2-3, with D perhaps matching TRBD2 (6 bases). Trimming removed 5 bases at V and 2 bases at J, with 17 bases between. The CDR3 consists of 16 residues. Germline CDR1 SEHNR, CDR2 FQNEAQ (reference sequence). In nucleotides, the CDR3 is TGTGCCAGCAGCACGCGGGACTCGCCATACACAGATACGCAGTATTTT. This encodes CASSTRDSPYTDTQYF.

The CDR3 region is CATSRVLGGTGELFF. CDR3 sequence (DNA): TGTGCCACCAGCAGAGTACTAGGGGGAACCGGGGAGCTGTTTTTT. The V call is TRBV15, the J call TRBJ2-2; TRBD1 is a possible D gene (6 bases). CDR3 length: 15 residues. The germline V gene has CDR1 LNHNV and CDR2 YYDKDF (reference sequence). Trimming removed 1 base at V and 5 bases at J, with 11 bases between.

The V call is TRBV7-2, the J call TRBJ1-5; no firm D call. This CDR3 comprises 13 residues. Germline V gene lookup returns CDR1 SGHTA and CDR2 FQGNSA. V lost 8 bases, J lost 0 bases, and 8 bases lay in between. CDR3 loop: CASVGGSNQPQHF. CDR3 nucleotides: TGTGCCAGCGTAGGAGGTAGCAATCAGCCCCAGCATTTT.

V usage is TRBV28 and J usage is TRBJ2-2; TRBD1 agrees at 10 bases. Germline V lookup: CDR1 MDHEN, CDR2 SYDVKM. V was clipped by 7 bases and J by 5 bases; unmatched bases: 7. The CDR3 loop spans 15 amino acids. CDR3 residues: CASIAGTGETGELFF. The CDR3 region has the DNA TGTGCCAGCATCGCAGGGACAGGGGAAACCGGGGAGCTGTTTTTT.

The chain joins TRBV30 to TRBJ1-5, with 7 bases lining up with TRBD1. V lost 0 bases, J lost 4 bases, and 6 bases stayed unmatched. The CDR3 extends over 15 amino acids. From germline, CDR1 is GTSNPN and CDR2 SVGIG (reference sequence). The CDR3 sequence is CAWSVMTGRNQPQHF. As DNA, the CDR3 is TGTGCCTGGAGTGTAATGACAGGGCGGAATCAGCCCCAGCATTTT. Full variable domain (rest looked up from reference TRBV30 and TRBJ1-5): SQTIHQWPATLVQPVGSPLSLECTVEGTSNPNLYWYRQAAGRGLQLLFYSVGIGQISSEVPQNLSASRPQDRQFILSSKKLLLSDSGFYLCAWSVMTGRNQPQHFGDGTRLSIL.

The rearrangement joins TRBV5-4 to TRBJ2-3, with a possible D match to TRBD2 (5 bases). Germline CDR1 SGHNT, CDR2 YYREEE (reference sequence). V was clipped by 0 bases and J by 5 bases, with 10 bases between them. This CDR3 contains 14 residues. CDR3 loop: CASSLVASGDTQYF. In nucleotides, the CDR3 is TGTGCCAGCAGCTTGGTAGCGAGCGGAGATACGCAGTATTTT.